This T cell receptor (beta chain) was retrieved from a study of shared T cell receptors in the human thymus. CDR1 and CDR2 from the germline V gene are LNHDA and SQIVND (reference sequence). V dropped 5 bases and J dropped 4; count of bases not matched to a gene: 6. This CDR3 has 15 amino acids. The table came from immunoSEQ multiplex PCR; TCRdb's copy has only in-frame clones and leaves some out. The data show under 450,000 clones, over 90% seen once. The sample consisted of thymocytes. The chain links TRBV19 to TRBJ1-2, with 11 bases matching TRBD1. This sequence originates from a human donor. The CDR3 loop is CASSLRTGGGYGYTF. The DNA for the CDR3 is TGTGCCAGTAGTTTACGGACAGGGGGCGGCTATGGCTACACCTTC.